The 17 T cell receptor beta chains below all came from one sample that was sequenced in a study of blood T cells in healthy people across ages. Sample-barcoded 5' priming and a J-beta primer mix drove a second PCR of roughly 6 to 12 cycles. TCRdb passed the 5' RACE reads through MiXCR, listing each CDR3 protein once. Of 550,000 to 750,000 distinct CDR3 sequences in the sample, around 21% were seen once. Input material: blood. The receptor source for this set is a man in his 70s in good health.

This clonotype was observed a few times. V and J are TRBV20-1 and TRBJ2-7; TRBD1 aligns across 10 bases. Looked up from germline, CDR1 is DFQATT and CDR2 is SNEGSKA (reference sequence). The CDR3 covers 15 residues. The ends lost 3 bases at V and 5 bases at J; junction bases unmatched: 10. DNA for the CDR3: TGCAGTGCTAGCCCCCGACAGGGGGCAATCAACGAGCAGTACTTC. Amino acids: CSASPRQGAINEQYF.

The rearrangement links TRBV2 to TRBJ1-5; 9 positions match TRBD1. V lost 5 bases, J lost 3 bases, and 5 bases stayed unmatched. CDR1 and CDR2 (germline): SNHLY, FYNNEI. This CDR3 has 15 amino acids. The CDR3 protein is CASSRDRVTNQPQHF. Here the CDR3 DNA reads TGTGCCAGCAGTCGGGACAGGGTGACCAATCAGCCCCAGCATTTT.

V and J are TRBV6-2 or TRBV6-3 and TRBJ2-1; no clear D gene. Deletions cut 9 bases from V and 8 bases from J, with 20 bases between. From germline, CDR1 is MNHEY and CDR2 SVGEGT. The CDR3 is 14 amino acids. The CDR3 nucleotides read TGTGCCAGTTCCCGTGCTAGAGGTGCGGATGAGCAGTTCTTC. Translation gives CASSRARGADEQFF.

Note on this clonotype: This may stem from a read error, because a much larger clone lies one nucleotide away. V gene TRBV24-1 combines with J gene TRBJ2-5; D call uncertain. The CDR3 extends over 15 amino acids. Germline V CDR1 and CDR2: KGHDR, SFDVKD. Here the CDR3 DNA reads TGTGCCACCACTGATTTGTCTGCGGCTCGGGAGACCCAGTACTTC. As protein: CATTDLSAARETQYF.

The CDR3 loop is CSVALNYGYTF. In nucleotides, the CDR3 is TGCAGCGTGGCCCTAAACTATGGCTACACCTTC. The chain joins TRBV29-1 to TRBJ1-2; unclear D gene. V gave up 6 bases and J gave up 2 bases, with 7 bases separating them. The CDR3 runs to 11 residues. In germline, CDR1 is SQVTM, CDR2 ANQGSEA.

This clonotype turned up a few times. The rearrangement joins TRBV27 to TRBJ1-5; D not certain. This CDR3 spans 13 amino acids. The germline V and J ends were trimmed by 2 bases and 7 bases, with 9 bases remaining between them. The germline CDR1 and CDR2 sequences are MNHEY and SMNVEV (reference sequence). The CDR3 DNA sequence: TGTGCCAGCAGTTTAATCCTCGGCCAGCCCCAGCATTTT. Translation: CASSLILGQPQHF.

This sequence joins TRBV5-1 and TRBJ2-7, with a tentative D call TRBD2 (6 bases). This CDR3 is 16 amino acids long. The germline V gene has CDR1 SGHRS and CDR2 YFSETQ. The V gene lost 3 bases and the J gene lost 3 bases, with 19 bases spanning the gap. The CDR3 loop reads CASSYGTTRDFYEQYF. The CDR3 DNA follows: TGCGCCAGCAGCTACGGGACGACTAGAGACTTCTACGAGCAGTACTTC.

This clonotype showed up just a few times. This chain uses TRBV5-1 with TRBJ2-5; no firm D call. The J call may be wrong; the DNA end is better matched by TRBJ2-1. CDR1 is SGHRS and CDR2 is YFSETQ in the germline V gene. This CDR3 spans 15 amino acids. CDR3 nucleotide sequence: TGCGCCAGCAGCTTGGACCCTCTGGGTATCAATGAGCAGTTCTTC. It translates to CASSLDPLGINEQFF.

The gene calls are TRBV7-9 and TRBJ1-1; D is undetermined. V was cut by 2 bases and J by 8 bases, with 12 bases left in between. CDR3 size: 13 residues. Germline CDR1 and CDR2: SEHNR and FQNEAQ (reference sequence). In DNA form, the CDR3 reads TGTGCCAGCAGCTTAAGTAATACGGGCGAAGCTTTCTTT. Translated, it gives CASSLSNTGEAFF.

With respect to this clonotype: The junction does not match germline at one end; this may be a read error. V usage is TRBV19 and J usage is TRBJ2-5, with TRBD2 matching 11 bases. There are 15 residues in the CDR3. From germline, CDR1 is LNHDA and CDR2 SQIVND (reference sequence). CDR3 sequence reads: CASSSGTSGGREQCF. CDR3 coding DNA: TGTGCCAGTAGTTCCGGGACTAGCGGAGGAAGAGAGCAGTGCTTC.

The chain carries TRBV28 and TRBJ1-1; D uncertain. V lost 6 bases, J lost 10 bases, and 15 bases lay in between. Germline values: CDR1 MDHEN, CDR2 SYDVKM. This CDR3 spans 12 amino acids. CDR3 in DNA: TGTGCCAGCAGCTATTCAGACGTTGCAGCTTTCTTT. As protein: CASSYSDVAAFF.

The CDR3 here is CASSVGGTGAHEQYF. The CDR3, as DNA: TGTGCCAGCAGCGTAGGTGGGACAGGGGCCCACGAGCAGTACTTC. This rearrangement joins TRBV9 to TRBJ2-7, with 10 bases identical to TRBD1. Germline V CDR1 and CDR2: SGDLS, YYNGEE. This CDR3 spans 15 amino acids. Losses at the gene ends were 0 bases for V and 5 bases for J; bases not matched to a gene: 5. The whole variable domain, filled in from reference TRBV9 and TRBJ2-7, reads DSGVTQTPKHLITATGQRVTLRCSPRSGDLSVYWYQQSLDQGLQFLIQYYNGEERAKGNILERFSAQQFPDLHSELNLSSLELGDSALYFCASSVGGTGAHEQYFGPGTRLTVT.

J is TRBJ1-6 and V is TRBV20-1, with a possible D match to TRBD1 (5 bases). The CDR3 extends over 16 amino acids. V lost 1 base and J lost 0, with 10 bases in between. From germline, CDR1 is DFQATT and CDR2 SNEGSKA (reference sequence). CDR3 sequence (DNA): TGCAGTGCTAGAGTGGCAGGGAGCTCCTATAATTCACCCCTCCACTTT. This encodes CSARVAGSSYNSPLHF.

Written as DNA, the CDR3 is TGTGCCAGCAGCCCCGGACAGGGGAGTAGCTCCTACAATGAGCAGTTCTTC. Its translation is CASSPGQGSSSYNEQFF. The chain employs TRBV3-1 and TRBJ2-1, with 9 nucleotides matching TRBD1. Germline CDR1 LGHDT, CDR2 YNNKEL (reference sequence). With V trimmed by 4 bases and J by 0 bases, 7 bases remained unmatched. The CDR3 contains 17 residues.

The genes are TRBV6-2 or TRBV6-3 and TRBJ2-5, with 7 positions matching TRBD1. The tail of the sequence fits TRBJ2-7 better, so the J call may be wrong. Germline CDR1 reads MNHEY; CDR2 reads SVGEGT. This CDR3 has 13 amino acids. The CDR3: CASNRDSDYEQYF. For the CDR3, the DNA is TGTGCCAGCAATAGGGACAGTGACTACGAGCAGTACTTC.

This clonotype showed up just a few times. The V and J genes are TRBV20-1 and TRBJ2-5; D is possibly TRBD2 (5 bases). The CDR3 covers 13 residues. Germline V gene lookup returns CDR1 DFQATT and CDR2 SNEGSKA (reference sequence). V lost 2 bases to trimming and J lost 2 bases, with 9 bases between them. The CDR3 DNA is TGCAGTGCTAGACCGATAGCGCAAGAGACCCAGTACTTC. Amino acids: CSARPIAQETQYF.

V usage is TRBV29-1 and J usage is TRBJ1-2, with unresolved D. V lost 8 bases and J 5 bases, leaving 21 bases between the germline ends. The CDR3 is made up of 14 amino acids. Germline V CDR1 and CDR2: SQVTM, ANQGSEA. The CDR3 region is CSFNSPDARYGYTF. Written as DNA, the CDR3 is TGCAGCTTCAATAGCCCCGACGCTAGATATGGCTACACCTTC.